This entry features one T cell receptor (beta chain) sequence. Individuals aged 18 to 89 years were recruited from around 22 US areas. Symptom resolution, clearance, or two negative PCRs marked the recovered donors of Cohort 3. The sample comes from a study of blood T cell repertoires in COVID-19. About the study: Acute and convalescent COVID-19 samples came from the United States, Italy and Spain. Sources were T cells, B-cell-depleted T cells, or PBMCs; the material itself was cDNA or gDNA.

Data came from immunoSEQ multiplex PCR; TCRdb stores just in-frame clones and leaves some out. The sample consists of roughly 400,000 clones, 85% to 90% of them appearing once. The germline V gene has CDR1 SGHTA and CDR2 FQGNSA. V was clipped by 1 base and J by 7 bases, with 5 bases between them. The CDR3 runs 13 residues. J is TRBJ1-6 and V is TRBV7-2; D possibly corresponds to TRBD1 (5 bases). The source material was PBMCs or T cells enriched from blood (not recorded which). This receptor was obtained from a man younger than 45 who had recovered from COVID-19. Here the CDR3 reads CASSLGQNSPLHF. The CDR3 DNA reads TGTGCCAGCAGCTTAGGACAGAATTCACCCCTCCACTTT.